The 10 T cell receptor beta chains reported below all come from one sample, sequenced in a study of regulatory T cells in long-lasting Graves disease. Arm-PCR of CDR3 regions and iRepertoire HTBI primers were the basis on which TCR beta libraries were built. TCRdb fed the multiplex PCR reads into MiXCR, producing one record per CDR3 protein. Of about 220,000 distinct CDR3 sequences listed, approximately 19% were seen once; the top ten hold roughly 12%. The time point is: newly diagnosed GD, antithyroid drugs for less than 3 months. Scientists built the TCR library using RNA that was extracted from PBMCs. This sample also belongs to another study, concerning T cells in Graves' hyperthyroidism and ophthalmopathy.

Sequences were derived from peripheral blood mononuclear cells (PBMCs), sampled at new diagnosis, from a patient treated with antithyroid drugs. These receptor sequences come from a young woman with Graves disease.

Ten or more counts support this clonotype. This chain joins TRBV6-1 and TRBJ1-2; D ambiguous. Between the trimmed V and J ends, which lost 2 bases and 5 bases, there was a span of 9 bases. CDR1 is MNHNS and CDR2 is SASEGT in the germline V gene. The CDR3 loop spans 13 amino acids. The CDR3 is CASSELQRYGYTF. The CDR3 nucleotides are TGTGCCAGCAGTGAACTCCAGAGATATGGCTACACCTTC.

Many counts were recorded for this clonotype. In DNA form, the CDR3 reads TGTGCCAGCAGTGACAACCCCAATCAGCCCCAGCATTTT. Encoded protein: CASSDNPNQPQHF. The chain links TRBV6-4 to TRBJ1-5; no firm D call. The V gene's germline CDR1 is MRHNA and CDR2 SNTAGT. Trimming stripped 2 bases from V and 3 bases from J, with 5 bases between. There are 13 residues in the CDR3.

CDR3 in DNA: TGTGCCAGTAGTTCCCGACGGGGTGGGTCCTACAATGAGCAGTTCTTC. The encoded protein is CASSSRRGGSYNEQFF. The chain recombines TRBV19 with TRBJ2-1, with D possibly being TRBD2 (5 bases). There are 16 residues in the CDR3. The germline V gene has CDR1 LNHDA and CDR2 SQIVND (reference sequence). V was clipped by 5 bases and J by 1 base, with 15 bases between them.

Ten or more counts support this clonotype. This chain joins TRBV20-1 and TRBJ1-2; TRBD1 might be the D (5 bases). Trimming cost V 5 bases and J 3 bases, with 13 bases left between them. The CDR3 has 13 amino acids. Germline assignment: CDR1 DFQATT and CDR2 SNEGSKA (reference sequence). The CDR3 coding sequence is TGCAGTGCTCAGGAAGACAGATACTATGGCTACACCTTC. Its protein is CSAQEDRYYGYTF.

This clonotype has at least ten counts. The chain has TRBV28 and TRBJ1-5, with 7 bases that match TRBD1. CDR3 length: 15 amino acids. V shed 6 bases, J shed 12 bases, and the junction held 17 bases outside the gene matches. Per the germline V gene, CDR1 is MDHEN and CDR2 is SYDVKM. CDR3: CASSSRQGRASYQHF. The DNA of the CDR3 is TGTGCCAGCAGCTCACGACAGGGAAGGGCTAGCTACCAGCATTTT.

The sample holds many counts of this clonotype. The chain carries TRBV20-1 and TRBJ2-4; no firm D call. Germline values: CDR1 DFQATT, CDR2 SNEGSKA (reference sequence). CDR3 length equals 14 residues. Trimming stripped 1 base from V and 0 bases from J, with 7 bases between. CDR3 nucleotides: TGCAGTGCTAGAGGACAACTAGCCAAAAACATTCAGTACTTC. Its protein product is CSARGQLAKNIQYF.

As for this clonotype: One base away lies a much larger clone, so this may be a sequencing read error. The chain combines TRBV6-1 with TRBJ2-7, with TRBD2 matching over 7 bases. Germline V CDR1 and CDR2: MNHNS, SASEGT. The CDR3 covers 15 residues. Trimming at V came to 3 bases and at J to 4 bases, leaving 9 bases not matched to a gene. The CDR3 spells CASSDRGEFRYEQYF. CDR3 sequence (DNA): TGTGCCAGCAGTGACCGGGGGGAGTTTAGGTACGAGCAGTACTTC.

This clonotype occurred many times. DNA of the CDR3: TGTGCCAGCAGTTTATGGGCCCCTTCAGGGGAAGGTGAAAAACTGTTTTTT. It specifies CASSLWAPSGEGEKLFF. The chain is built from TRBV27 and TRBJ1-4, with a possible D match to TRBD1 (6 bases). Germline CDR1 and CDR2: MNHEY and SMNVEV (reference sequence). The CDR3 has 17 residues. The V gene lost 1 base and the J gene lost 7 bases, with 19 bases spanning the gap. The whole variable domain, remainder taken from reference TRBV27 and TRBJ1-4, is EAQVTQNPRYLITVTGKKLTVTCSQNMNHEYMSWYRQDPGLGLRQIYYSMNVEVTDKGDVPEGYKVSRKEKRNFPLILESPSPNQTSLYFCASSLWAPSGEGEKLFFGSGTQLSVL.

This clonotype was seen repeatedly, ten times or more. The chain is built from TRBV20-1 and TRBJ2-1; D may be TRBD2 (6 bases). Germline CDR1 is DFQATT and CDR2 is SNEGSKA (reference sequence). V lost 0 bases and J 0 bases, leaving 9 bases between the germline ends. The CDR3 spans 15 residues. The CDR3 region has the DNA TGCAGTGCTAGAGAAGGGAGGAGCTCCTACAATGAGCAGTTCTTC. It codes for CSAREGRSSYNEQFF.

The V call is TRBV30, the J call TRBJ1-3, with D perhaps matching TRBD1 (5 bases). Germline V lookup: CDR1 GTSNPN, CDR2 SVGIG (reference sequence). The V end was cut by 8 bases, the J end by 8 bases, with 13 bases between. CDR3 length: 11 residues. The CDR3, as DNA: TGTGCCGGGGGGATGACAGACACCATATATTTT. Translation: CAGGMTDTIYF.